These T cell receptor beta chains were read from a single sample in a study of T cells in Graves' hyperthyroidism and ophthalmopathy. TCRdb re-derived calls from the multiplex PCR reads in MiXCR, one entry per CDR3 protein. The table has 400,000 to 550,000 distinct CDR3 sequences, roughly 25% seen once. Material: blood. The receptor set was obtained from a woman in her twenties or thirties with Graves' ophthalmopathy. Each CDR3 is given with its conserved first and last residue. A D gene is named only where the DNA matches it firmly. Clone size is not always given. Where it is, it says once, few, many or a class for expanded clones.

J gene | V gene | clone size | D gene | CDR3 protein | CDR3 DNA
TRBJ1-1 | TRBV18 | once | TRBD1 | CASSLRQGGLNTEAFF | TGTGCCAGCTCATTGCGACAGGGAGGGTTGAACACTGAAGCTTTCTTT
TRBJ1-2 | TRBV27 | many | - | CASRGSNYGYTF | TGTGCCAGCAGGGGATCCAACTATGGCTACACCTTC
TRBJ2-5 | TRBV7-9 | many | TRBD1 | CASSLTTDRGRKTQYF | TGTGCCAGCAGCTTGACCACAGACAGGGGGCGGAAGACCCAGTACTTC
TRBJ1-2 | TRBV4-1 | many | TRBD1 | CASSQRGWGQGAGYGYTF | TGCGCCAGCAGCCAAAGGGGTTGGGGACAGGGGGCTGGCTATGGCTACACCTTC
TRBJ1-6 | TRBV6-5 | once | TRBD1 | CASSYTEGANSPLHF | TGTGCCAGCAGTTACACGGAGGGGGCAAATTCACCCCTCCACTTT
TRBJ1-1 | TRBV7-2 | many | - | CASSLGRTNTEAFF | TGTGCCAGCAGCTTAGGGCGAACGAACACTGAAGCTTTCTTT
TRBJ2-6 | TRBV6-1 | - | - | CASAPAASGANVLTF | TGTGCCAGCGCCCCAGCGGCCTCTGGGGCCAACGTCCTGACTTTC
TRBJ1-1 | TRBV19 | few | TRBD1 | CASSTLTGMNTEAFF | TGTGCCAGTAGTACCTTGACAGGGATGAACACTGAAGCTTTCTTT
TRBJ2-7 | TRBV12-3/TRBV12-4 | many | - | CASRGAYEQYF | TGTGCCAGCAGGGGTGCCTACGAGCAGTACTTC
TRBJ1-2 | TRBV6-1 | - | TRBD1 | CASSKQGGMGGYTF | TGTGCCAGCAGTAAACAGGGGGGCATGGGAGGCTACACCTTC
TRBJ2-2 | TRBV6-1 | - | TRBD2 | CASNGAGGYETGELFF | TGTGCCAGCAACGGGGCGGGGGGTTATGAGACCGGGGAGCTGTTTTTT
TRBJ2-7 | TRBV30 | - | - | CAWRPGPGPGEQYF | TGTGCCTGGAGGCCGGGACCGGGGCCTGGAGAGCAGTACTTC
TRBJ2-6 | TRBV28 | few | - | CASSWGWSSGANVLTF | TGTGCCAGCAGTTGGGGGTGGAGCTCTGGGGCCAACGTCCTGACTTTC
TRBJ1-1 | TRBV29-1 | many | TRBD1 | CSVPRTGSQAFF | TGCAGCGTTCCCCGGACAGGGAGCCAAGCTTTCTTT
TRBJ2-5 | TRBV2 | - | - | CASSEIRRTGETQYF | TGTGCCAGCAGCGAAATCCGACGGACGGGAGAGACCCAGTACTTC
TRBJ1-5 | TRBV6-1 | few | - | CASRITHDSNQPQHF | TGTGCCAGCAGAATCACACACGATAGCAATCAGCCCCAGCATTTT
TRBJ2-7 | TRBV14 | few | - | CASSPGVRQYF | TGTGCCAGCAGCCCTGGGGTACGGCAGTACTTC
TRBJ1-2 | TRBV5-1 | - | TRBD1 | CASSPGTGRFYGYTF | TGCGCCAGCAGCCCTGGGACAGGGCGGTTCTATGGCTACACCTTC
TRBJ1-1 | TRBV6-5 | few | - | CASSYKDSLARWTEAFF | TGTGCCAGCAGTTACAAGGACAGCCTTGCCCGGTGGACTGAAGCTTTCTTT
TRBJ2-2 | TRBV7-3 | few | TRBD1 | CASSSSTGLAAGELFF | TGTGCCAGCAGCAGTTCGACAGGGCTGGCGGCCGGGGAGCTGTTTTTT
TRBJ1-2 | TRBV25-1 | - | - | CSSSHLGNPGYTF | TGTTCCAGCAGTCACCTTGGGAATCCTGGCTACACCTTC
TRBJ1-1 | TRBV5-1 | many | - | CASSFTRGDTEAFF | TGCGCCAGCAGCTTTACCCGGGGGGACACTGAAGCTTTCTTT
TRBJ1-2 | TRBV7-9 | - | - | CASSRTVVTNYGYTF | TGTGCCAGCAGCCGGACGGTGGTCACTAACTATGGCTACACCTTC
TRBJ1-5 | TRBV19 | few | - | CASSIQGGFSNQPQHF | TGTGCCAGTAGTATCCAGGGTGGGTTTAGCAATCAGCCCCAGCATTTT
TRBJ1-1 | TRBV5-1 | many | - | CASSSGQNTEALF | TGCGCCAGCAGCTCTGGACAGAACACTGAAGCTCTCTTT
TRBJ2-5 | TRBV4-1 | once | - | CASSTPVGARETQYF | TGCGCCAGCAGCACTCCCGTAGGGGCGAGGGAGACCCAGTACTTC
TRBJ2-5 | TRBV9 | few | - | CASSVAIVGHQETQYF | TGTGCCAGCAGCGTAGCGATTGTAGGACATCAAGAGACCCAGTACTTC
TRBJ2-7 | TRBV28 | - | - | CATSRGGGNEQYF | TGTGCCACTTCCCGGGGAGGCGGAAACGAGCAGTACTTC
TRBJ2-2 | TRBV6-5 | many | - | CASRRDVYGELFF | TGTGCCAGCAGGCGGGACGTCTACGGGGAGCTGTTTTTT
TRBJ1-3 | TRBV3-1 | - | - | CASSQEGGSGNTIYF | TGTGCCAGCAGCCAAGAGGGTGGATCTGGAAACACCATATATTTT
TRBJ1-1 | TRBV5-1 | - | TRBD1 | CASSSPGQGWDTEAFF | TGCGCCAGCAGCTCACCGGGACAGGGGTGGGACACTGAAGCTTTCTTT
TRBJ2-2 | TRBV5-8 | - | TRBD1 | CASSLALTGPGELFF | TGTGCCAGCAGCTTGGCTCTGACAGGGCCCGGGGAGCTGTTTTTT
TRBJ1-1 | TRBV5-1 | - | - | CASSLMDTLNTEAFF | TGCGCCAGCAGCTTAATGGACACATTGAACACTGAAGCTTTCTTT
TRBJ2-7 | TRBV7-2 | - | TRBD2 | CASSLTLGTSGLEQYF | TGTGCCAGCAGCTTAACGCTTGGGACTAGCGGGCTCGAGCAGTACTTC
TRBJ1-1 | TRBV5-1 | many | - | CASSLAARGGSEAFF | TGCGCCAGCAGCTTGGCCGCTCGGGGGGGATCTGAAGCTTTCTTT
TRBJ1-1 | TRBV29-1 | many | - | CSAESGKNTEAFF | TGCAGCGCTGAAAGCGGAAAGAACACTGAAGCTTTCTTT
TRBJ1-1 | TRBV6-1 | - | - | CASRVRGTSNTEAFF | TGTGCCAGCAGGGTGAGAGGGACATCGAACACTGAAGCTTTCTTT
TRBJ1-5 | TRBV2 | - | - | CTSSVGNDQPQHF | TGTACCAGCAGTGTGGGGAATGATCAGCCCCAGCATTTT
TRBJ1-3 | TRBV12-3/TRBV12-4 | many | - | CASSQDWSSGNTIYF | TGTGCCAGCAGCCAGGACTGGAGCTCTGGAAACACCATATATTTT
TRBJ1-5 | TRBV6-2/TRBV6-3 | many | TRBD1 | CASRTNRGRPNQPQHF | TGTGCCAGCAGAACAAACAGGGGGCGGCCGAATCAGCCCCAGCATTTT
TRBJ1-2 | TRBV7-8 | many | TRBD1 | CASSLDNGQGVADGYTF | TGTGCCAGCAGCTTAGACAACGGACAGGGGGTCGCCGATGGCTACACCTTC
TRBJ2-2 | TRBV9 | few | TRBD2 | CASKAGGNTGELFF | TGTGCCAGCAAAGCGGGGGGCAACACCGGGGAGCTGTTTTTT
TRBJ2-7 | TRBV5-1 | many | - | CASSLRIAPGTLYEQYF | TGCGCCAGCAGCTTGCGCATCGCCCCCGGGACACTTTACGAGCAGTACTTC
TRBJ2-7 | TRBV3-1 | few | TRBD2 | CASSETSGGASYEQYF | TGTGCCAGCAGCGAAACTAGCGGGGGGGCCTCCTACGAGCAGTACTTC
TRBJ2-7 | TRBV2 | - | TRBD2 | CASSRSSGTDEQYF | TGTGCCAGCAGTCGTTCTAGCGGGACCGACGAGCAGTACTTC
TRBJ1-5 | TRBV29-1 | many | - | CSAQSSNQPQHF | TGCAGCGCCCAGAGTTCCAATCAGCCCCAGCATTTT
TRBJ1-2 | TRBV18 | many | - | CASSLQVGYGYTF | TGTGCCAGCTCACTACAGGTGGGCTATGGCTACACCTTC
TRBJ1-5 | TRBV24-1 | - | - | CATSDLPEGPQHF | TGTGCCACCAGTGATTTGCCCGAGGGGCCCCAGCATTTT
TRBJ2-7 | TRBV5-1 | - | TRBD1 | CASSPQGQGGGKF | TGCGCCAGCAGCCCGCAGGGACAGGGAGGCGGAAAGTTC
TRBJ1-5 | TRBV2 | many | - | CASLPSLGNQPQHF | TGTGCCAGCCTGCCGTCGCTTGGCAACCAGCCCCAGCATTTT